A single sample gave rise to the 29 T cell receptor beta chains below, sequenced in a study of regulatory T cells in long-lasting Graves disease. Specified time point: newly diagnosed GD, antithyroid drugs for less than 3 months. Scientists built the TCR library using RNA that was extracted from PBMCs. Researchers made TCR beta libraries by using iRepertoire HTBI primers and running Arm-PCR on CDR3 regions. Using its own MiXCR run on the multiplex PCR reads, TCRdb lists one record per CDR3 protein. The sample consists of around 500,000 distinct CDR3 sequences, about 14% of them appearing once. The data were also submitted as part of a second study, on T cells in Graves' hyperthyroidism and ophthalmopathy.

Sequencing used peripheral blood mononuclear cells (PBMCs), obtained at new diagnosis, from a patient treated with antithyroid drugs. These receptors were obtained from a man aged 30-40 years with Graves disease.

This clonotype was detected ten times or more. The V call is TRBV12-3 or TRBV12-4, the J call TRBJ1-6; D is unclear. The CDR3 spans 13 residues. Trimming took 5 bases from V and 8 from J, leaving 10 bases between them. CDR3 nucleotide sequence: TGTGCCAGCAGTAGATTACAAGATTCACCCCTCCACTTT. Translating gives CASSRLQDSPLHF.

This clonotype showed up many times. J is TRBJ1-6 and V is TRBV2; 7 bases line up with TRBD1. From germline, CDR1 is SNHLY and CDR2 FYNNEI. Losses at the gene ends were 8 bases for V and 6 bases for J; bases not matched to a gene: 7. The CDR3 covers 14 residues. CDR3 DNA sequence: TGTGCCAGCGGGGGACAGAGGGTTAATTCACCCCTCCACTTT. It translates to CASGGQRVNSPLHF.

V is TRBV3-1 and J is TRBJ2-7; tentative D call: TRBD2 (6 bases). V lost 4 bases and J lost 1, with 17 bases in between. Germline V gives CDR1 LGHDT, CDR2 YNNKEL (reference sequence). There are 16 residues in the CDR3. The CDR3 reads CASSPLGAGRSYEQYF. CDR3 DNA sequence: TGTGCCAGCAGCCCCCTCGGGGCGGGACGATCCTACGAGCAGTACTTC.

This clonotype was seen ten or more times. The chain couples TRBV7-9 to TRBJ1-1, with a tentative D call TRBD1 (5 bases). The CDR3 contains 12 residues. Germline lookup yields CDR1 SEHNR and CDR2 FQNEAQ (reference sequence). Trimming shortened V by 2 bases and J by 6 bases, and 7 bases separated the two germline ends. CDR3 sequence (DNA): TGTGCCAGCAGCTTAACGGGGGCTGAAGCTTTCTTT. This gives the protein CASSLTGAEAFF.

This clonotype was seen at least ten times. The CDR3 protein is CASSFFSGSGQETQYF. The DNA of the CDR3 is TGTGCCAGCAGCTTTTTTAGCGGGAGTGGCCAAGAGACCCAGTACTTC. The chain is built from TRBV11-1 and TRBJ2-5; 9 bases align to TRBD2. J gave up 1 base and V 3 bases, and 6 bases lay outside the gene matches. Germline V CDR1 and CDR2: SGHAT, FQDESV (reference sequence). The CDR3 has 16 amino acids.

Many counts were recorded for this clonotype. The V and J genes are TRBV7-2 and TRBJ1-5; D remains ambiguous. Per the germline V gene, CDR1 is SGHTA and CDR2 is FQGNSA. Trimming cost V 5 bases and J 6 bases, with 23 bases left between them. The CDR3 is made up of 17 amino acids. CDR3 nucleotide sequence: TGTGCCAGCAGCACCTCAGTCGGGTCGTGGGCTTCTCAGCCCCAGCATTTT. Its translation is CASSTSVGSWASQPQHF.

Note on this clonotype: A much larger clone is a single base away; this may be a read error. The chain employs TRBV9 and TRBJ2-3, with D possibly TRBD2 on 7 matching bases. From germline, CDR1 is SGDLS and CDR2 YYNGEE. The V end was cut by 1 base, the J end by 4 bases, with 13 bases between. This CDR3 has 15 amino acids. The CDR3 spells CASSVLGGAADTQYF. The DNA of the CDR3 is TGTGCCAGCAGCGTACTAGGGGGGGCGGCAGATACGCAGTATTTT.

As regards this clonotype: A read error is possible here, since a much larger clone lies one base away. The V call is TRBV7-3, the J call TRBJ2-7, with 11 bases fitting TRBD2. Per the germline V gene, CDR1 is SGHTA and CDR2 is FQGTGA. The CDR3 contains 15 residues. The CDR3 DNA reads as TGTGCCAGCAGCCTAACCCTGCTAGCGGGAGGCGAGCAGTACTTC. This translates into CASSLTLLAGGEQYF.

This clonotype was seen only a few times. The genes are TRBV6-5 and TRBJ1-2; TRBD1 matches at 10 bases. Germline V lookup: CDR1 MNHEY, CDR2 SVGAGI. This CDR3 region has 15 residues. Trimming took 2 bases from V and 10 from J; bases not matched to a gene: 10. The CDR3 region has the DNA TGTGCCAGCAGTTACCGGGGGACAGGGGTGCTGAACTACACCTTC. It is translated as CASSYRGTGVLNYTF.

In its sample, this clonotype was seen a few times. CDR3: CASSLRTGLAGGLYEQYF. CDR3 nucleotides: TGTGCCAGCAGTTTACGCACCGGACTAGCGGGAGGATTATACGAGCAGTACTTC. The chain carries TRBV6-7 and TRBJ2-7; 14 positions agree with TRBD2. TRBV6-7 has ORF status, its function being uncertain. J lost 4 bases, V lost 4 bases, and 12 bases had no gene match. The CDR3 length is 18 residues.

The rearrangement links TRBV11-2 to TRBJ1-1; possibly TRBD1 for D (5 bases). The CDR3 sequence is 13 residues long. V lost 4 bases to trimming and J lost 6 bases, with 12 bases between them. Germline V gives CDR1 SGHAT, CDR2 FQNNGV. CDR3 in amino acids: CASSSPGPAEAFF. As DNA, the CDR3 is TGTGCCAGCAGCTCACCGGGACCGGCTGAAGCTTTCTTT.

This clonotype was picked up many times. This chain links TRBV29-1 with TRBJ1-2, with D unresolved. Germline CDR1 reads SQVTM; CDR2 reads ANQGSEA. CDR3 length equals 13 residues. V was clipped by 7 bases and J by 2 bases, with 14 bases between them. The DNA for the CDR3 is TGCAGCGCCGCCACTCAGGCGAACTATGGCTACACCTTC. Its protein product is CSAATQANYGYTF.

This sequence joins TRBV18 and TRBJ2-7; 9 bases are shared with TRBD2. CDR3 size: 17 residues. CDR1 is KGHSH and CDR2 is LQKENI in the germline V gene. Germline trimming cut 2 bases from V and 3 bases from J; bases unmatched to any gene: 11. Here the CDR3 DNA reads TGTGCCAGCTCACCAATCGGCGGGAGGGGTTCGTACTACGAGCAGTACTTC. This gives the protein CASSPIGGRGSYYEQYF. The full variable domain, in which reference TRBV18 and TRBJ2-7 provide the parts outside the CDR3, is NAGVMQNPRHLVRRRGQEARLRCSPMKGHSHVYWYRQLPEEGLKFMVYLQKENIIDESGMPKERFSAEFPKEGPSILRIQQVVRGDSAAYFCASSPIGGRGSYYEQYFGPGTRLTVT.

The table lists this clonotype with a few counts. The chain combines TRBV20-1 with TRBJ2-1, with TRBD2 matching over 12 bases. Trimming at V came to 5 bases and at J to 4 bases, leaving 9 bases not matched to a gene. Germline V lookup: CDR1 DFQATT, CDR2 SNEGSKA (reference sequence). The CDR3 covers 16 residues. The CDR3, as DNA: TGCAGTGCTCCAGATACTAGCGGGAGGACTTACAATGAGCAGTTCTTC. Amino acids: CSAPDTSGRTYNEQFF.

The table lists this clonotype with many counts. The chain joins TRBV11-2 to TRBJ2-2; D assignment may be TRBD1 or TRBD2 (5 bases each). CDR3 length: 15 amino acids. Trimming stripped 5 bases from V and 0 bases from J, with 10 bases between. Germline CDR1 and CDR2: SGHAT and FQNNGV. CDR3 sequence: CASSKGRANTGELFF. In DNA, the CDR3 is TGTGCCAGCAGCAAGGGACGGGCGAACACCGGGGAGCTGTTTTTT.

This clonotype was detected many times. In DNA, the CDR3 is TGTGCCAGCAGCTTTCCCACGGGGGCCCTCCACTTT. Encoded protein: CASSFPTGALHF. The rearrangement joins TRBV7-2 to TRBJ1-6, with D perhaps matching TRBD1 (5 bases). The CDR3 has 12 residues. Germline loops: CDR1 SGHTA, CDR2 FQGNSA. Trimming took off 3 bases at V and 14 bases at J, with 11 bases between the two ends.

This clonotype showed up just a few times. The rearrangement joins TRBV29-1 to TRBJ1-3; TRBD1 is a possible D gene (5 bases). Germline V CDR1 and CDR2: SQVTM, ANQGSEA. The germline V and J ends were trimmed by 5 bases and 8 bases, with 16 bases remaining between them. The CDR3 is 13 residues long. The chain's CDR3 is CSVRQSGGDTIYF. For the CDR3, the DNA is TGCAGCGTTCGACAGTCCGGGGGGGACACCATATATTTT.

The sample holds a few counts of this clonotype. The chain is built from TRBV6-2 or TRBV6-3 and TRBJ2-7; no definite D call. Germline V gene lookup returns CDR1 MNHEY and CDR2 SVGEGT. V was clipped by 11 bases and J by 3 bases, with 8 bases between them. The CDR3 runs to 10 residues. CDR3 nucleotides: TGTGCCCGCCCCCGCTACGAGCAGTACTTC. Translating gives CARPRYEQYF.

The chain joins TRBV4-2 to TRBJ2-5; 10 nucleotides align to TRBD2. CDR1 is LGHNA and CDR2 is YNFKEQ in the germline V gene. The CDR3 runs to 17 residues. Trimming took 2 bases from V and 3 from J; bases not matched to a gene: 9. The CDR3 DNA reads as TGTGCCAGCAGCCAAAGATGGGGGACTAGCGAAAAAGAGACCCAGTACTTC. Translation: CASSQRWGTSEKETQYF.

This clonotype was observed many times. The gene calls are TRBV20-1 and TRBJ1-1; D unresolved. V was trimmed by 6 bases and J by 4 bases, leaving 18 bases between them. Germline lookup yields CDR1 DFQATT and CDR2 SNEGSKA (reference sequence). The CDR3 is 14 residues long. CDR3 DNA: TGCAGTGCCATCATTAGGGAGGAAGGCACTGAAGCTTTCTTT. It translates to CSAIIREEGTEAFF.

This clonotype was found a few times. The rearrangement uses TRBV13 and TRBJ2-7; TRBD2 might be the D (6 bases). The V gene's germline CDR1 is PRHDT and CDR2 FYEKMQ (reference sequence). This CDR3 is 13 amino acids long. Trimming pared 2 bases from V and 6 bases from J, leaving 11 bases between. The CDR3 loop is CASSLRGTGEQYF. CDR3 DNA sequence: TGTGCCAGCAGCTTACGGGGGACCGGCGAGCAGTACTTC.

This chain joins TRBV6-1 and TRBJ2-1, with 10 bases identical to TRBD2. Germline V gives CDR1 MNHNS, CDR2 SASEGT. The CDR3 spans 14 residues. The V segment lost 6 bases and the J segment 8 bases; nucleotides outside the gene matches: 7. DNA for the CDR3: TGTGCCAGCAGGAGGCTAGCGGGAGACGATGAGCAGTTCTTC. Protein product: CASRRLAGDDEQFF.

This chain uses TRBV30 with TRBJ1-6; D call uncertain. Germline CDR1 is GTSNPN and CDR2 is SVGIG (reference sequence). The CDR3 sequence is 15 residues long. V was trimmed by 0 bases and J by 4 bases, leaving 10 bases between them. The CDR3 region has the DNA TGTGCCTGGAGTGTACAGACTGGATATAATTCACCCCTCCACTTT. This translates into CAWSVQTGYNSPLHF. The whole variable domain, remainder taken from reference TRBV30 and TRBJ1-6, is SQTIHQWPATLVQPVGSPLSLECTVEGTSNPNLYWYRQAAGRGLQLLFYSVGIGQISSEVPQNLSASRPQDRQFILSSKKLLLSDSGFYLCAWSVQTGYNSPLHFGNGTRLTVT.

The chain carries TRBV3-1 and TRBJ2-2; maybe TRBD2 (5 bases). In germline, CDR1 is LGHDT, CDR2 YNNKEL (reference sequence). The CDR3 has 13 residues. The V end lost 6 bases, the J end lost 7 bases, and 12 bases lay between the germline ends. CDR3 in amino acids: CASSLNGIGELFF. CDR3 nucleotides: TGTGCCAGCAGTCTGAACGGGATCGGGGAGCTGTTTTTT.

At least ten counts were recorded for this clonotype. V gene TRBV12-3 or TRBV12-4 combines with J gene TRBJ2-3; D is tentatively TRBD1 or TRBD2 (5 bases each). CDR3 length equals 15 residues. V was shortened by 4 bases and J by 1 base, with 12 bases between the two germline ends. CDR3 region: CASSSGTKGTDTQYF. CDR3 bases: TGTGCCAGCAGTTCCGGGACCAAGGGCACAGATACGCAGTATTTT.

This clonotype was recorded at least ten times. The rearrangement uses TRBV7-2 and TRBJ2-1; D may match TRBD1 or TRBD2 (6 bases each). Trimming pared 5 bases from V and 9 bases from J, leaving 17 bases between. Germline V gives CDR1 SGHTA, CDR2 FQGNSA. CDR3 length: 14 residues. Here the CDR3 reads CASSPGAGRSEQFF. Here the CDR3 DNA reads TGTGCCAGCAGCCCAGGGGCGGGGCGGAGTGAGCAGTTCTTC.

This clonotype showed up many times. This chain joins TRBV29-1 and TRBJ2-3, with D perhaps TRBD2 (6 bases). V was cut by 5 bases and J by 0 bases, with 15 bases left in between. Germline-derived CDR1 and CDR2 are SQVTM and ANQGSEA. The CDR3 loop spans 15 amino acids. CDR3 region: CSVLRPGVSTDTQYF. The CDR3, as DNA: TGCAGCGTTTTGCGGCCGGGAGTAAGCACAGATACGCAGTATTTT.

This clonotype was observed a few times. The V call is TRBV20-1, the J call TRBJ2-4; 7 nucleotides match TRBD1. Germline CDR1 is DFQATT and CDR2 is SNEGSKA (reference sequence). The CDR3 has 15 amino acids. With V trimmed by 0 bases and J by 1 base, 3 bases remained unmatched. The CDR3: CSARDRGPAKNIQYF. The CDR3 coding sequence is TGCAGTGCTAGAGATAGGGGGCCGGCCAAAAACATTCAGTACTTC.

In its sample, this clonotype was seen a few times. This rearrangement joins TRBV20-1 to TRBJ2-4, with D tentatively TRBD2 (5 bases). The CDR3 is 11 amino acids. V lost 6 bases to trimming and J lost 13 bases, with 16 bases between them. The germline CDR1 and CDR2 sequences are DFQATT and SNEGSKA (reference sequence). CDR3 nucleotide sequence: TGCAGTGCCGTTTTTTCTGGGGAGCAGTACTTC. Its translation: CSAVFSGEQYF.